Each of the 30 T cell receptor beta chains below was sequenced from the same sample in a study of T cell changes during pregnancy in multiple sclerosis. Repertoires were generated with immunoSEQ multiplex PCR, while TCRdb's copy carries only in-frame clones and drops some. The data show about 69,000 clones, with 85% to 95% seen just once and less than 2% held by the top ten. The sample was peripheral blood, taken in the third trimester of pregnancy. These TCRs come from a female donor in good health, enrolled as a control in a pregnancy study.

The chain employs TRBV4-1 and TRBJ2-2; 9 nucleotides match TRBD2. Per germline, CDR1 MGHRA and CDR2 YSYEKL. The V and J ends lost 4 bases and 2 bases, in that order; junction bases with no gene match: 8. There are 17 residues in the CDR3. The CDR3 loop reads CASSPISGSPNTGELFF. The CDR3 DNA sequence: TGCGCCAGCAGCCCGATTAGCGGGAGCCCTAACACCGGGGAGCTGTTTTTT.

The chain combines TRBV27 with TRBJ2-2, with D maybe TRBD1 (5 bases). The CDR3 is made up of 16 amino acids. The germline CDR1 and CDR2 sequences are MNHEY and SMNVEV (reference sequence). V shed 2 bases and J shed 1 base, with 11 bases lying between them. The CDR3 loop reads CASSLTRQMNTGELFF. CDR3 DNA: TGTGCCAGCAGTTTAACTCGACAGATGAACACCGGGGAGCTGTTTTTT.

This chain connects TRBV19 to TRBJ2-7, with 9 positions matching TRBD1. Germline CDR1 is LNHDA and CDR2 is SQIVND (reference sequence). With 9 bases clipped from V and 2 bases from J, the junction kept 5 bases outside the gene matches. CDR3 length: 13 amino acids. CDR3 sequence (DNA): TGTGCCAGCACCGGGACAGGGACCTACGAGCAGTACTTC. The encoded protein is CASTGTGTYEQYF.

This chain joins TRBV19 and TRBJ1-5; D is unresolved. The CDR3 is made up of 15 amino acids. V lost 8 bases and J lost 5, with 19 bases in between. Germline lookup yields CDR1 LNHDA and CDR2 SQIVND (reference sequence). CDR3 region: CASSLDGRSYQPQHF. As DNA, the CDR3 is TGTGCCAGTTCACTCGATGGGAGGTCGTATCAGCCCCAGCATTTT.

The chain joins TRBV27 to TRBJ2-5, with a possible D match to TRBD2 (6 bases). V was trimmed by 4 bases and J by 5 bases, leaving 17 bases between them. This CDR3 has 15 amino acids. Germline V gene lookup returns CDR1 MNHEY and CDR2 SMNVEV (reference sequence). The DNA for the CDR3 is TGTGCCAGCAGTTCCATATTGACTAGGGTGGAGACCCAGTACTTC. This codes for CASSSILTRVETQYF.

The chain couples TRBV7-8 to TRBJ1-3; TRBD1 is a possible D gene (5 bases). Germline CDR1 and CDR2: SGHVS and FQNEAQ. Between the trimmed V and J ends, which lost 5 bases and 1 base, there was a span of 9 bases. This CDR3 has 14 residues. The CDR3 region has the DNA TGTGCCAGCAGCCTACGGGGGTCTGGAAACACCATATATTTT. Residues: CASSLRGSGNTIYF.

The chain employs TRBV28 and TRBJ1-5; D is possibly TRBD1 (5 bases). With 5 bases removed from V and 6 bases from J, the gap between germline ends came to 17 bases. In germline, CDR1 is MDHEN, CDR2 SYDVKM. The CDR3 sequence is 15 residues long. The CDR3 DNA sequence: TGTGCCAGCAGTATGGCACGGGGCGGGGGTCAGCCCCAGCATTTT. Translating gives CASSMARGGGQPQHF.

The J gene is TRBJ1-4, the V gene TRBV5-4; D is unresolved. Deletions cut 4 bases from V and 0 bases from J, with 10 bases between. The CDR3 loop spans 15 amino acids. CDR1 and CDR2 from the germline V gene are SGHNT and YYREEE (reference sequence). The CDR3 loop reads CASSPNRATNEKLFF. CDR3 bases: TGTGCCAGCAGCCCGAACCGCGCAACTAATGAAAAACTGTTTTTT.

In this sample, this clone turned up once. The chain uses TRBV30 and TRBJ1-1; possibly TRBD1 for D (6 bases). Looked up from germline, CDR1 is GTSNPN and CDR2 is SVGIG (reference sequence). This CDR3 has 13 amino acids. V was clipped by 0 bases and J by 4 bases, with 9 bases between them. CDR3 region: CAWSVTGSTEAFF. Written as DNA, the CDR3 is TGTGCCTGGAGTGTTACAGGGAGCACTGAAGCTTTCTTT.

The V gene is TRBV9, the J gene TRBJ2-3, with 10 positions matching TRBD1. V trimming: 2 bases; J trimming: 5 bases; junction bases outside the gene matches: 8. CDR1 is SGDLS and CDR2 is YYNGEE in the germline V gene. The CDR3 runs to 16 residues. CDR3: CASSVDPGQGIDTQYF. In nucleotides, the CDR3 is TGTGCCAGCAGCGTCGATCCGGGACAGGGGATAGATACGCAGTATTTT.

This chain links TRBV7-3 with TRBJ1-2; 10 nucleotides agree with TRBD1. The CDR3 totals 14 residues. The V segment lost 4 bases and the J segment 13 bases; nucleotides outside the gene matches: 12. In germline, CDR1 is SGHTA, CDR2 FQGTGA. Here the CDR3 reads CASSSSGGTGEITF. The CDR3 DNA reads TGTGCCAGCAGCTCCTCCGGCGGGACAGGGGAAATCACCTTC.

This sequence joins TRBV5-5 and TRBJ2-5; 8 bases align to TRBD2. CDR3 length: 16 residues. Germline CDR1 reads SGHKS; CDR2 reads YYEKEE (reference sequence). The V segment lost 7 bases and the J segment 0 bases; nucleotides outside the gene matches: 11. For the CDR3, the DNA is TGTGCCAGCCGCACCTATAGCGGGGCGTACCAAGAGACCCAGTACTTC. Its translation is CASRTYSGAYQETQYF.

The gene calls are TRBV28 and TRBJ2-3; TRBD1 aligns across 7 bases. The germline CDR1 and CDR2 sequences are MDHEN and SYDVKM. V lost 4 bases and J lost 3; bases outside the gene matches: 4. There are 14 residues in the CDR3. Here the CDR3 DNA reads TGTGCCAGCAGTTCGACAGGGTGGACAGATACGCAGTATTTT. Translating it yields CASSSTGWTDTQYF.

The rearrangement uses TRBV7-2 and TRBJ2-2, with no clear D. The CDR3 covers 13 residues. V was shortened by 3 bases and J by 3 bases, with 5 bases between the two germline ends. Germline values: CDR1 SGHTA, CDR2 FQGNSA. CDR3 bases: TGTGCCAGCAGCTTTTATTACACCGGGGAGCTGTTTTTT. Protein: CASSFYYTGELFF.

The chain links TRBV7-2 to TRBJ2-3; tentatively, D is TRBD2 (6 bases). Germline loops: CDR1 SGHTA, CDR2 FQGNSA. This CDR3 region has 13 residues. Trimming stripped 5 bases from V and 5 bases from J, with 11 bases between. CDR3 sequence reads: CASSEGLRDTQYF. The CDR3, as DNA: TGTGCCAGCAGCGAGGGACTTAGAGATACGCAGTATTTT.

This rearrangement joins TRBV2 to TRBJ1-4; tentative D call: TRBD1 (5 bases). The CDR3 loop spans 16 amino acids. The V and J ends lost 8 bases and 4 bases respectively, with 20 bases between them. The germline CDR1 and CDR2 sequences are SNHLY and FYNNEI. CDR3 amino acids: CASFRMRGRHNEKLFF. The CDR3 coding sequence is TGTGCCAGCTTTCGGATGCGGGGGAGGCATAATGAAAAACTGTTTTTT.

In this sample, this clone turned up a few times. The chain links TRBV4-2 to TRBJ1-2; D may be TRBD1 (5 bases). The ends were cut back, 0 bases at V and 5 bases at J, with 13 bases in the middle. CDR3 size: 15 residues. The germline CDR1 and CDR2 sequences are LGHNA and YNFKEQ. The CDR3 DNA follows: TGTGCCAGCAGCCAAGATTCCCCACAGGCGTATGGCTACACCTTC. Amino acid sequence: CASSQDSPQAYGYTF.

The chain carries TRBV15 and TRBJ2-1; 10 bases are a match to TRBD2. The CDR3 has 15 amino acids. Germline CDR1 LNHNV, CDR2 YYDKDF (reference sequence). V lost 3 bases to trimming and J lost 6 bases; unmatched junction nucleotides: 5. The CDR3 nucleotides are TGTGCCACCAGCAGCCCTAGCGGGAGTATCAATGAGCAGTTCTTC. As protein: CATSSPSGSINEQFF.

This sequence joins TRBV25-1 and TRBJ2-7; TRBD1 aligns across 9 bases. The CDR3 runs to 16 residues. The trim removed 6 bases at V and 1 base at J, leaving 10 bases unmatched. Germline CDR1 is MGHDK and CDR2 is SYGVNS. CDR3: CASSQSLGTGSYEQYF. CDR3 DNA: TGTGCCAGCAGCCAAAGTCTCGGGACAGGGTCCTACGAGCAGTACTTC.

V usage is TRBV6-5 and J usage is TRBJ1-2, with a possible D match to TRBD1 (6 bases). The CDR3 has 13 residues. V dropped 6 bases and J dropped 6 bases, with 14 bases sitting between them. CDR1 and CDR2 (germline): MNHEY, SVGAGI. CDR3 in DNA: TGTGCCAGCAGCGCGAGACAGGCCGATGGCTACACCTTC. Its translation is CASSARQADGYTF.

The rearrangement uses TRBV6-5 and TRBJ1-4; a weak D match, TRBD1 (6 bases). The CDR3 has 14 residues. The germline CDR1 and CDR2 sequences are MNHEY and SVGAGI. V was cut by 5 bases and J by 0 bases, with 7 bases left in between. The CDR3 DNA sequence: TGTGCCAGCAGTAGGACAGCAACTAATGAAAAACTGTTTTTT. It yields the protein CASSRTATNEKLFF.

The V and J genes are TRBV30 and TRBJ2-7; 9 bases line up with TRBD2. After removal of 5 bases from V and 2 bases from J, the junction contained 4 bases not matched to a gene. This CDR3 contains 13 residues. Germline V gene sequence: CDR1 GTSNPN, CDR2 SVGIG (reference sequence). This CDR3 is CAWSAGGPYEQYF. CDR3 bases: TGTGCCTGGTCCGCGGGAGGGCCCTACGAGCAGTACTTC.

CDR3 sequence: CAWSSSGASAFF. CDR3 sequence (DNA): TGTGCCTGGAGCTCCTCAGGGGCGTCAGCTTTCTTT. This rearrangement joins TRBV30 to TRBJ1-1; TRBD1 is a possible D gene (6 bases). Germline V gene lookup returns CDR1 GTSNPN and CDR2 SVGIG (reference sequence). The CDR3 covers 12 residues. Trimming removed 3 bases from V and 10 bases from J, with 15 bases in between.

CDR3 bases: TGCGCCAGCAGCTTGGGCGGGGGGGGTGTAAATGAGCAGTTCTTC. Translated, it gives CASSLGGGGVNEQFF. The rearrangement uses TRBV5-1 and TRBJ2-1; 9 positions match TRBD2. CDR1 and CDR2 from the germline V gene are SGHRS and YFSETQ. The CDR3 contains 15 residues. Trimming at V came to 0 bases and at J to 7 bases, leaving 5 bases not matched to a gene.

V usage is TRBV6-5 and J usage is TRBJ1-4; D is uncertain. V shed 5 bases and J shed 8 bases, with 18 bases lying between them. CDR1 is MNHEY, CDR2 SVGAGI, per germline. This CDR3 is 15 amino acids long. Here the CDR3 reads CASSKTYGSLEKLFF. In nucleotides, the CDR3 is TGTGCCAGCAGTAAAACCTACGGGTCCCTCGAAAAACTGTTTTTT.

The V call is TRBV5-1, the J call TRBJ1-1; possibly TRBD1 for D (5 bases). The ends were cut back, 6 bases at V and 2 bases at J, with 11 bases in the middle. Germline V CDR1 and CDR2: SGHRS, YFSETQ. The CDR3 length is 13 residues. CDR3 protein: CASTTGDNTEAFF. Written as DNA, the CDR3 is TGCGCCAGCACTACGGGGGACAACACTGAAGCTTTCTTT.

This chain joins TRBV21-1 and TRBJ2-7; TRBD1 reflects the table's D call only, with no check against the DNA. TRBV21-1 is tagged as a pseudogene. This CDR3 has 16 amino acids. CDR3 coding DNA: TGTGCCAGCAGCAAAGAGGGGACAGTTAAAGCCTACGAGCAGTACTTC. Protein: CASSKEGTVKAYEQYF.

The chain combines TRBV30 with TRBJ2-5, with D possibly matching TRBD2 (5 bases). The V gene lost 6 bases and the J gene lost 11 bases, with 16 bases spanning the gap. Germline CDR1 is GTSNPN and CDR2 is SVGIG (reference sequence). The CDR3 extends over 11 amino acids. The CDR3 DNA reads as TGTGCCTGCTACCGGGGTCGAGAGCAGTACTTC. This gives the protein CACYRGREQYF.

This clone was seen just once. The rearrangement links TRBV25-1 to TRBJ2-2; a possible D gene is TRBD2 (5 bases). The CDR3 sequence is 14 residues long. CDR1 is MGHDK and CDR2 is SYGVNS in the germline V gene. V lost 7 bases and J lost 4, with 13 bases in between. CDR3 bases: TGTGCCAGCACCCGGGGAGAACTCACCGGGGAGCTGTTTTTT. Its translation: CASTRGELTGELFF.

The rearrangement uses TRBV10-3 and TRBJ2-7, with a weak D call TRBD2 (6 bases). The germline gives CDR1 ENHRY, CDR2 SYGVKD. This CDR3 is 13 amino acids long. V gave up 3 bases and J gave up 7 bases, with 13 bases separating them. The CDR3 region is CAISESGGEEQYF. The CDR3 nucleotides are TGTGCCATCAGTGAATCCGGGGGTGAGGAGCAGTACTTC.